A single sample is the source of the 11 T cell receptor beta chains below, sequenced in a study of CD8+CD57+ T cells in acquired aplastic anemia. The template for TCR beta VDJ and CDR3 sequence profiling was genomic DNA. TCRdb ran MiXCR on the reads and lists one entry per CDR3 protein. The sample lists about 210,000 distinct CDR3 sequences, around 63% occurring once. Sequencing input: sorted CD4+, CD8+, or CD8+CD57+ T cells (not recorded which) from PBMCs. Receptors were obtained from a human donor in good health.

The CDR3 DNA reads as TGTGCCAGCAGCGTCGGACAGATCTCGGATCAGCCCCAGCATTTT. Its protein product is CASSVGQISDQPQHF. The rearrangement joins TRBV7-8 to TRBJ1-5; D perhaps matches TRBD1 (6 bases). This CDR3 is built from 15 residues. The germline gives CDR1 SGHVS, CDR2 FQNEAQ. V was shortened by 5 bases and J by 5 bases, with 16 bases between the two germline ends.

A note on this clonotype: One base away lies a much larger clone, so this may be a sequencing read error. The rearrangement uses TRBV11-3 and TRBJ2-3; D gene ambiguous. The CDR3 length is 15 residues. Trimming took 1 base from V and 4 from J, leaving 12 bases between them. Germline V gene lookup returns CDR1 SGHNT and CDR2 YENEEA. The CDR3 reads CASSLGVPPADTQYF. The CDR3 DNA is TGTGCCAGCAGCTTAGGGGTCCCCCCCGCAGATACGCAGTATTTT.

This clonotype was found once. This chain joins TRBV29-1 and TRBJ2-1; D is uncertain. V lost 4 bases to trimming and J lost 4 bases, with 14 bases between them. CDR1 is SQVTM and CDR2 is ANQGSEA in the germline V gene. This CDR3 is 14 amino acids long. CDR3 sequence (DNA): TGCAGCGTTGTCGGGCTGGCGTCGTACAATGAGCAGTTCTTC. Protein: CSVVGLASYNEQFF.

V is TRBV27 and J is TRBJ1-4, with 7 bases lining up with TRBD1. With 5 bases clipped from V and 2 bases from J, the junction kept 8 bases outside the gene matches. Germline V gene data show CDR1 as MNHEY and CDR2 as SMNVEV (reference sequence). The CDR3 length is 16 residues. CDR3: CASSNSPGQTNEKLFF. CDR3 DNA: TGTGCCAGCAGTAACTCGCCGGGACAGACTAATGAAAAACTGTTTTTT.

The chain links TRBV9 to TRBJ1-3; no definite D call. V was cut by 0 bases and J by 7 bases, with 11 bases left in between. Per the germline V gene, CDR1 is SGDLS and CDR2 is YYNGEE. The CDR3 contains 14 residues. CDR3 in amino acids: CASSVVGVMNTIYF. The CDR3 region has the DNA TGTGCCAGCAGCGTAGTCGGGGTTATGAACACCATATATTTT.

The sample holds many counts of this clonotype. The chain recombines TRBV24-1 with TRBJ2-1, with 7 bases that match TRBD2. The V gene end was trimmed by 4 bases and the J gene end by 9 bases; junction bases not matched to a gene: 8. In germline, CDR1 is KGHDR, CDR2 SFDVKD. The length of the CDR3 is 14 residues. The CDR3: CATSETSWGGEQFF. For the CDR3, the DNA is TGTGCCACCAGTGAGACTAGTTGGGGGGGTGAGCAGTTCTTC.

This clonotype was observed a handful of times. The rearrangement links TRBV3-1 to TRBJ2-1; no definite D call. V gave up 0 bases and J gave up 8 bases, with 8 bases separating them. CDR1 and CDR2 (germline): LGHDT, YNNKEL (reference sequence). The CDR3 is 13 amino acids. The CDR3 protein is CASSQEWRHEQFF. In nucleotides, the CDR3 is TGTGCCAGCAGCCAAGAATGGCGACATGAGCAGTTCTTC.

The chain has TRBV20-1 and TRBJ2-7; TRBD1 or TRBD2 may be the D gene (7 bases each). Per germline, CDR1 DFQATT and CDR2 SNEGSKA (reference sequence). The CDR3 totals 15 residues. V was clipped by 6 bases and J by 3 bases, with 21 bases between them. The CDR3 DNA reads as TGCAGTGCCCCTGGGGGGGGGGGACAGAACTACGAGCAGTACTTC. Its protein product is CSAPGGGGQNYEQYF.

This clonotype was recorded many times. The chain employs TRBV9 and TRBJ2-3; 9 positions agree with TRBD1. The CDR3 covers 14 residues. The junction had 4 bases not matched to a gene; V was cut back by 3 bases and J by 5 bases. Looked up from germline, CDR1 is SGDLS and CDR2 is YYNGEE. As DNA, the CDR3 is TGTGCCAGCAGCGAGGGGGACAGGGTAGATACGCAGTATTTT. Translated, it gives CASSEGDRVDTQYF. The full variable domain, in which reference TRBV9 and TRBJ2-3 provide the parts outside the CDR3, is DSGVTQTPKHLITATGQRVTLRCSPRSGDLSVYWYQQSLDQGLQFLIQYYNGEERAKGNILERFSAQQFPDLHSELNLSSLELGDSALYFCASSEGDRVDTQYFGPGTRLTVL.

In its sample, this clonotype was seen a few times. CDR3 amino acids: CSVDVERSRGYTF. CDR3 in DNA: TGCAGCGTTGATGTCGAGAGGAGCAGAGGCTACACCTTC. This rearrangement joins TRBV29-1 to TRBJ1-2, with D unresolved. The germline V and J ends were trimmed by 3 bases and 8 bases, with 16 bases remaining between them. The CDR3 has 13 amino acids. In germline, CDR1 is SQVTM, CDR2 ANQGSEA.

This clonotype was recorded many times. The CDR3 loop is CASSLKGGNEQFF. CDR3 DNA: TGTGCCAGCAGCTTAAAGGGGGGGAATGAGCAGTTCTTC. J is TRBJ2-1 and V is TRBV7-3, with a possible D match to TRBD2 (7 bases). Trimming took 1 base from V and 7 from J, leaving 8 bases between them. The CDR3 is made up of 13 amino acids. CDR1 is SGHTA and CDR2 is FQGTGA in the germline V gene.